The 15 T cell receptor beta chains reported below all come from one sample, sequenced in a study of T cells in Graves' hyperthyroidism and ophthalmopathy. Amplified TCR beta CDR3 regions came from RNA transcripts. HTBI primers were used for first-round RT-PCR of the TCR CDR3. TCRdb ran MiXCR on the multiplex PCR reads and lists one entry per CDR3 protein. The data show 500,000 to 600,000 distinct CDR3 sequences, about 43% seen once. The sample consisted of peripheral blood or thyroid tissue (not recorded which). All receptors derive from an adult woman with Graves' disease, either hyperthyroidism or ophthalmopathy (not recorded which).

This clonotype was seen only once. An end of the junction differs from the germline gene, which may be a read error. CDR3 coding DNA: TGCGCCAGCAGTCTGGACAGAAACTGTGGCTACACCTTC. Protein sequence: CASSLDRNCGYTF. The chain joins TRBV7-3 to TRBJ1-2; possibly TRBD1 for D (6 bases). The germline gives CDR1 SGHTA, CDR2 FQGTGA. The CDR3 runs to 13 residues.

This clonotype was observed at least ten times. The chain joins TRBV20-1 to TRBJ1-1; D uncertain. The CDR3 loop spans 12 amino acids. Germline CDR1 reads DFQATT; CDR2 reads SNEGSKA (reference sequence). V lost 3 bases and J lost 1, with 6 bases in between. The CDR3 reads CSARVENTEAFF. In nucleotides, the CDR3 is TGCAGTGCTAGGGTGGAGAACACTGAAGCTTTCTTT.

V is TRBV2 and J is TRBJ2-7; D remains ambiguous. The CDR3 runs to 12 residues. The V and J ends lost 2 bases and 6 bases respectively, with 8 bases between them. CDR1 is SNHLY and CDR2 is FYNNEI in the germline V gene. The CDR3 loop reads CASSERVSEQYF. The CDR3 coding sequence is TGTGCCAGCAGTGAACGCGTTAGCGAGCAGTACTTC.

This clonotype was counted ten times or more. The chain employs TRBV20-1 and TRBJ1-2, with a weak D call TRBD1 (5 bases). Germline lookup yields CDR1 DFQATT and CDR2 SNEGSKA (reference sequence). The CDR3 has 13 amino acids. V was pared by 0 bases and J by 8 bases, with 13 bases between. CDR3 sequence: CSARERVQDGYTF. The CDR3, as DNA: TGCAGTGCTAGAGAGAGGGTACAGGACGGCTACACCTTC.

Comment on this clonotype: The CDR3 does not close with the conserved phenylalanine or tryptophan, likely indicating a read error. The DNA is omitted, as the CDR3 cannot be located on it reliably, and the CDR3 follows TCRdb's listing. This chain links TRBV12-3 or TRBV12-4 with TRBJ2-2; the table's D call, TRBD2, was not checked against the DNA. The CDR3 is 11 amino acids in total, end residues counted. CDR3 protein: CASSSPRGGLG.

The table lists this clonotype with a few counts. The V gene is TRBV29-1, the J gene TRBJ2-1; D possibly corresponds to TRBD2 (5 bases). V was cut by 5 bases and J by 12 bases, with 14 bases left in between. Germline V gene lookup returns CDR1 SQVTM and CDR2 ANQGSEA. The CDR3 totals 11 residues. CDR3 amino acids: CSVPDRGWQFF. The CDR3 DNA is TGCAGCGTTCCAGACCGGGGATGGCAGTTCTTC.

This clonotype appeared many times. CDR3 protein: CASSLGQGGTYGYTF. The CDR3 DNA follows: TGTGCCAGCAGCTTGGGGCAGGGAGGGACCTATGGCTACACCTTC. The rearrangement links TRBV7-8 to TRBJ1-2, with a tentative D call TRBD1 (5 bases). The germline V gene has CDR1 SGHVS and CDR2 FQNEAQ. The CDR3 is 15 residues long. Deletions cut 3 bases from V and 4 bases from J, with 15 bases between. Filled out from reference TRBV7-8 and TRBJ1-2, the complete variable domain reads GAGVSQSPRYKVAKRGQDVALRCDPISGHVSLFWYQQALGQGPEFLTYFQNEAQLDKSGLPSDRFFAERPEGSVSTLKIQRTQQEDSAVYLCASSLGQGGTYGYTFGSGTRLTVV.

This clonotype was seen only a few times. V gene TRBV7-9 combines with J gene TRBJ2-6; no firm D call. V was shortened by 2 bases and J by 0 bases, with 8 bases between the two germline ends. Germline CDR1 reads SEHNR; CDR2 reads FQNEAQ (reference sequence). The length of the CDR3 is 16 residues. In nucleotides, the CDR3 is TGTGCCAGCAGCTTAACGGGCGGCTCTGGGGCCAACGTCCTGACTTTC. Protein: CASSLTGGSGANVLTF.

This clonotype was seen a single time. The V and J genes are TRBV7-9 and TRBJ2-7, with 9 bases lining up with TRBD1. The CDR3 spans 16 residues. V gave up 1 base and J gave up 3 bases; unmatched junction bases: 7. The germline V gene has CDR1 SEHNR and CDR2 FQNEAQ (reference sequence). CDR3 loop: CASSLDAGQGYYEQYF. The DNA of the CDR3 is TGTGCCAGCAGCTTAGACGCGGGACAGGGATACTACGAGCAGTACTTC.

This clonotype was detected only a few times. J is TRBJ2-7 and V is TRBV7-2, with 9 positions matching TRBD1. V lost 5 bases to trimming and J lost 5 bases; unmatched junction nucleotides: 7. The CDR3 is 14 residues long. Per the germline V gene, CDR1 is SGHTA and CDR2 is FQGNSA. The CDR3 spells CASSKQGASHEQYF. In DNA form, the CDR3 reads TGTGCCAGCAGCAAACAGGGGGCGTCCCACGAGCAGTACTTC.

The rearrangement joins TRBV14 to TRBJ1-2; a possible D gene is TRBD1 (5 bases). The germline V gene has CDR1 SGHDN and CDR2 FVKESK. There are 21 residues in the CDR3. V was trimmed by 0 bases and J by 4 bases, leaving 30 bases between them. The CDR3: CASSQDRGRVAEELTFYGYTF. DNA of the CDR3: TGTGCCAGCAGCCAAGATCGGGGCAGGGTTGCTGAAGAATTGACTTTCTATGGCTACACCTTC. The full variable domain, in which reference TRBV14 and TRBJ1-2 provide the parts outside the CDR3, is EAGVTQFPSHSVIEKGQTVTLRCDPISGHDNLYWYRRVMGKEIKFLLHFVKESKQDESGMPNNRFLAERTGGTYSTLKVQPAELEDSGVYFCASSQDRGRVAEELTFYGYTFGSGTRLTVV.

The chain couples TRBV9 to TRBJ2-2; maybe TRBD2 (5 bases). The CDR3 extends over 13 amino acids. Trimming left V 3 bases short and J 5 bases short, with 8 bases between. Germline assignment: CDR1 SGDLS and CDR2 YYNGEE. The DNA for the CDR3 is TGTGCCAGCAGCGCCTCGGGGACCGGGGAGCTGTTTTTT. Its translation: CASSASGTGELFF.

In its sample, this clonotype was seen many times. The rearrangement joins TRBV15 to TRBJ2-7; 9 bases fit TRBD1. Germline loops: CDR1 LNHNV, CDR2 YYDKDF (reference sequence). Losses at the gene ends were 3 bases for V and 6 bases for J; bases not matched to a gene: 9. There are 15 residues in the CDR3. The CDR3 nucleotides read TGTGCCACCAGCAGGCCCGGGACAGGGAATAGCGAGCAGTACTTC. Translation gives CATSRPGTGNSEQYF.

This clonotype came up many times. The V call is TRBV13, the J call TRBJ2-7; either TRBD1 or TRBD2 may fit D (5 bases each). Looked up from germline, CDR1 is PRHDT and CDR2 is FYEKMQ (reference sequence). Trimming removed 5 bases from V and 3 bases from J, with 17 bases in between. CDR3 length: 15 amino acids. The CDR3 protein is CASSPSKRTHYEQYF. The CDR3 nucleotides read TGTGCCAGCAGCCCCTCAAAGCGGACACACTACGAGCAGTACTTC.

This rearrangement joins TRBV5-4 to TRBJ2-5; 7 nucleotides align to TRBD2. V lost 0 bases to trimming and J lost 9 bases; unmatched junction nucleotides: 11. The CDR3 covers 15 residues. Germline V gene sequence: CDR1 SGHNT, CDR2 YYREEE (reference sequence). The CDR3 sequence is CASSLGGGSNQPQYF. CDR3 bases: TGTGCCAGCAGCTTGGGGGGGGGATCCAATCAGCCCCAGTACTTC. Using reference TRBV5-4 and TRBJ2-5 for the parts outside the CDR3, the full variable domain is ETGVTQSPTHLIKTRGQQVTLRCSSQSGHNTVSWYQQALGQGPQFIFQYYREEENGRGNFPPRFSGLQFPNYSSELNVNALELDDSALYLCASSLGGGSNQPQYFGPGTRLLVL.